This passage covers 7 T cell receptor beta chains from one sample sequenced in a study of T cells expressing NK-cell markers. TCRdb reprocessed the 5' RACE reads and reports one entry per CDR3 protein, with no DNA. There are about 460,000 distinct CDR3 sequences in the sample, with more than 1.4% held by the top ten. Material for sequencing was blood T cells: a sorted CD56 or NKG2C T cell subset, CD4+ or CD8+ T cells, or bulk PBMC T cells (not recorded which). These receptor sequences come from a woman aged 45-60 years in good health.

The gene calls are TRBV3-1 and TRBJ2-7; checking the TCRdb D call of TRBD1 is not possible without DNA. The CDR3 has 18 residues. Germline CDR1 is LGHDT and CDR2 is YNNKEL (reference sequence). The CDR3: CASSHNPNRDPSSYEQYF.

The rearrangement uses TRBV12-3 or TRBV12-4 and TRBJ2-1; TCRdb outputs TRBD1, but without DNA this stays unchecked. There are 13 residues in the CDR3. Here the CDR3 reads CASSRQGHNEQFF.

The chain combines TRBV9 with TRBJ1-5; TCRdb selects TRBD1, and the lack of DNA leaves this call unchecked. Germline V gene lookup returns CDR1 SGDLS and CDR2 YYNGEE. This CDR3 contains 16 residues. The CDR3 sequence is CASSERGGPADQPQHF.

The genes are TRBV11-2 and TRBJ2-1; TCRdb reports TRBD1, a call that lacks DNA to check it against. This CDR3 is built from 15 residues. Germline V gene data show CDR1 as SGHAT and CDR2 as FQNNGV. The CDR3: CASSLEWERSNEQFF.

The CDR3: CASSYSERETTPYF. V and J are TRBV6-5 and TRBJ2-3. The CDR3 runs to 14 residues. CDR1 MNHEY and CDR2 SVGAGI come from the germline V gene.

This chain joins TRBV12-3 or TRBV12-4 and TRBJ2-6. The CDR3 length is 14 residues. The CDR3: CASRSSPGANVLTF.

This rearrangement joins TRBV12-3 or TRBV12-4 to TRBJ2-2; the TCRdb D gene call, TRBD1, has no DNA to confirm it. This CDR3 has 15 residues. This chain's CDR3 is CASREQGVVTGELFF.